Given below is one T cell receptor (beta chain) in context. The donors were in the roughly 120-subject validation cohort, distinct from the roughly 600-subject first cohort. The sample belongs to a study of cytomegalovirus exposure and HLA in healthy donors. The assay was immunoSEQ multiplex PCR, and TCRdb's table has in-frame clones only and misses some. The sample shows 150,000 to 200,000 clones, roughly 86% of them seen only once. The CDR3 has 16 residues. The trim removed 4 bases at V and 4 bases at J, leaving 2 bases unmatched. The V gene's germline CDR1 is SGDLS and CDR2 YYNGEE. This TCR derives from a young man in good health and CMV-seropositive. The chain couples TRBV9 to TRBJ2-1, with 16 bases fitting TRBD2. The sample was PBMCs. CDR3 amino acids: CASSQGLAGGYNEQFF. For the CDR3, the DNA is TGTGCCAGCAGCCAGGGACTAGCGGGAGGGTACAATGAGCAGTTCTTC.